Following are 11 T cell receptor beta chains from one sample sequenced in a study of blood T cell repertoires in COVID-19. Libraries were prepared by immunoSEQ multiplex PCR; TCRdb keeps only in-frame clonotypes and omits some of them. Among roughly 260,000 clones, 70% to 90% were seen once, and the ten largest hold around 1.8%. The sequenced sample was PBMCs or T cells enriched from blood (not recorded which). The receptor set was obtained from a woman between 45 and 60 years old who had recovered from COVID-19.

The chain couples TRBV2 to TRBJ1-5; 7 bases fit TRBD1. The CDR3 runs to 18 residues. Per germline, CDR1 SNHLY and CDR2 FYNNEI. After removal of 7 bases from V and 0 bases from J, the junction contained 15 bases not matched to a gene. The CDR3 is CASNLYDRASISNQPQHF. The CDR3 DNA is TGTGCCAGCAATCTTTACGACAGGGCAAGCATTAGCAATCAGCCCCAGCATTTT.

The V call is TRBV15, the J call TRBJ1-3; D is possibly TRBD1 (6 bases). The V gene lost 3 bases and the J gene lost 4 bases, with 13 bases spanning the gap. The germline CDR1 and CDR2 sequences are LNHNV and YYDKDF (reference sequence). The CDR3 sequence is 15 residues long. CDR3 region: CATSSLQGMGNTIYF. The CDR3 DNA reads TGTGCCACCAGCAGTCTACAGGGAATGGGAAACACCATATATTTT.

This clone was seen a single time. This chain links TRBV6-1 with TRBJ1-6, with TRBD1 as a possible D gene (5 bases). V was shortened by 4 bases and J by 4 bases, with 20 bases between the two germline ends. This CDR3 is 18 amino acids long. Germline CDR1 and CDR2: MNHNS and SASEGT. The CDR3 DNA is TGTGCCAGCAGTGGTAGCCCCCCAGGGTCACCTTATAATTCACCCCTCCACTTT. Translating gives CASSGSPPGSPYNSPLHF.

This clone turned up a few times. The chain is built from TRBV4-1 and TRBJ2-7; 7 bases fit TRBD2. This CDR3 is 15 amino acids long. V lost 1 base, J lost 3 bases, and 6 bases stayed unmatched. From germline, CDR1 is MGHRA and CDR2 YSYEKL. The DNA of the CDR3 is TGCGCCAGCAGCCAAGGGCTAGCGGATGGCTACGAGCAGTACTTC. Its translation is CASSQGLADGYEQYF.

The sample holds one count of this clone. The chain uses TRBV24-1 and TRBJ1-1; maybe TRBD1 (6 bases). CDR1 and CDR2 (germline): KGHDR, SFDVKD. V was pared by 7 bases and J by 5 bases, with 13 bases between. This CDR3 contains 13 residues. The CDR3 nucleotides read TGTGCCACCAGGAAATCTAGGGGGACTGAAGCTTTCTTT. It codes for CATRKSRGTEAFF.

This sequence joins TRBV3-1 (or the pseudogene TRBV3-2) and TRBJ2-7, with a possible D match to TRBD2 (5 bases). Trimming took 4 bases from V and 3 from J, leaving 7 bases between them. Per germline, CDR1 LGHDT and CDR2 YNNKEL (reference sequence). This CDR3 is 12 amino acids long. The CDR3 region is CASSRRDYEQYF. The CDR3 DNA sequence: TGTGCCAGCAGCCGACGGGACTACGAGCAGTACTTC.

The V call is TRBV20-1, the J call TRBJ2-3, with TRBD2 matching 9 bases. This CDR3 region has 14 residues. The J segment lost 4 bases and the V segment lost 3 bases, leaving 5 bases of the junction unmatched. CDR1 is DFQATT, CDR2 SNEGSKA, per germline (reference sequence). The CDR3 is CSASGSGRSDTQYF. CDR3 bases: TGCAGTGCTAGTGGTAGCGGGAGATCAGATACGCAGTATTTT.

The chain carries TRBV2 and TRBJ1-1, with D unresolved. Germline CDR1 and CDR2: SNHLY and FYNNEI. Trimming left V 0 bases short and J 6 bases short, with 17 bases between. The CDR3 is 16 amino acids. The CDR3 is CASSEARDLGVAEAFF. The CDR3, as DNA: TGTGCCAGCAGTGAAGCCCGGGATTTAGGAGTCGCTGAAGCTTTCTTT.

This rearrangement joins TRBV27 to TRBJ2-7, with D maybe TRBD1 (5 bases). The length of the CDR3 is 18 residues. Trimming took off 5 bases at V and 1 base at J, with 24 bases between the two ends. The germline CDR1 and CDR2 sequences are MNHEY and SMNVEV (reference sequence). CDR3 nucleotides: TGTGCCAGCAGTACTAACACAAAGATGAGGACAACTTCCTACGAGCAGTACTTC. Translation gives CASSTNTKMRTTSYEQYF.

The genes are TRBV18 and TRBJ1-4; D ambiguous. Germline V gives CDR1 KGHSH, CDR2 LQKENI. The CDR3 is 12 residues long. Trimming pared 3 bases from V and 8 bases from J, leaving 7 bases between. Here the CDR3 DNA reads TGTGCCAGCTCACCTACGCGAGAAAAACTGTTTTTT. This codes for CASSPTREKLFF.

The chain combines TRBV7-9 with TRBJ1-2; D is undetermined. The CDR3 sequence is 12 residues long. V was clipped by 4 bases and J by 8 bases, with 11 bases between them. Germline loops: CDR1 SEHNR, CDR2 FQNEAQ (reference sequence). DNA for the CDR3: TGTGCCAGCAGCTCAATCGAGTCGGGCTACACCTTC. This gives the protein CASSSIESGYTF.